Following are 26 T cell receptor beta chains from one sample sequenced in a study of molecular identifiers for immune sequencing clone quantification. TCRdb called the PCR reads again in MiXCR, with one record for every CDR3 protein. This sample has more than 450,000 distinct CDR3 sequences, with about a fifth found just once. Sequenced input: naive CD8+ T cells from blood, with Jurkat cell RNA spiked in. Subset meaning: FACS-sorted CD8+CD4-CCR7+CD45RA+ naive T cells. These receptor sequences come from a human donor in good health. Some libraries in this study had Jurkat cell RNA spiked in.

About this clonotype: With a much larger clone just one base away, this may be a read error. The chain is built from TRBV29-1 and TRBJ2-2; possible D gene TRBD2, 6 bases. Germline V lookup: CDR1 SQVTM, CDR2 ANQGSEA. The CDR3 has 13 amino acids. The CDR3 loop is CSVHPANTGGLFF. CDR3 sequence (DNA): TGCAGCGTCCATCCCGCGAACACCGGGGGGCTGTTTTTT.

This clonotype has just a few counts. V usage is TRBV27 and J usage is TRBJ2-5; D is perhaps TRBD1 (6 bases). The germline V and J ends were trimmed by 5 bases and 5 bases, with 24 bases remaining between them. The CDR3 consists of 17 residues. In germline, CDR1 is MNHEY, CDR2 SMNVEV (reference sequence). CDR3 bases: TGTGCCAGCAGTCCTTATTTACAGGGATCCCACGGGGAGACCCAGTACTTC. Its translation is CASSPYLQGSHGETQYF.

On this clonotype itself: Being one base from a much bigger clone, this may be a read error. The chain joins TRBV28 to TRBJ2-3; 8 bases fit TRBD1. V gave up 3 bases and J gave up 1 base; unmatched junction bases: 9. CDR1 is MDHEN, CDR2 SYDVKM, per germline. The CDR3 extends over 17 amino acids. The CDR3 DNA reads as TGTGCCAGCAGTTTCCACGCGACAGGGGCGGGCACAGATACGCAGTATTTT. It is translated as CASSFHATGAGTDTQYF.

This sequence joins TRBV24-1 and TRBJ1-1; D is unresolved. Per germline, CDR1 KGHDR and CDR2 SFDVKD. V lost 7 bases and J lost 1, with 12 bases in between. The CDR3 has 14 residues. As DNA, the CDR3 is TGTGCCACCAGGTACGATGCACGGAACACTGAAGCTTTCTTT. Translation gives CATRYDARNTEAFF.

This clonotype was counted a few times. This chain links TRBV4-1 with TRBJ1-1, with no clear D. Trimming removed 0 bases at V and 6 bases at J, with 11 bases between. Germline-derived CDR1 and CDR2 are MGHRA and YSYEKL. The CDR3 loop spans 14 amino acids. CDR3 nucleotides: TGCGCCAGCAGCCAAGAAAGTTGGAGCGCTGAAGCTTTCTTT. This translates into CASSQESWSAEAFF.

The V call is TRBV11-2, the J call TRBJ1-1; D is undetermined. The CDR3 covers 12 residues. The V and J ends lost 6 bases and 11 bases respectively, with 16 bases between them. The germline CDR1 and CDR2 sequences are SGHAT and FQNNGV. CDR3: CASSQLSENAFF. CDR3 nucleotide sequence: TGTGCCAGCAGTCAGTTGTCGGAGAACGCTTTCTTT.

The sample holds a few counts of this clonotype. The J gene is TRBJ2-2, the V gene TRBV27; D is uncertain. Germline V CDR1 and CDR2: MNHEY, SMNVEV (reference sequence). Trimming shortened V by 3 bases and J by 0 bases, and 5 bases separated the two germline ends. CDR3 length: 14 residues. As DNA, the CDR3 is TGTGCCAGCAGTTTCATTACGAACACCGGGGAGCTGTTTTTT. Amino acids: CASSFITNTGELFF.

This clonotype was counted ten times or more. V and J are TRBV2 and TRBJ2-3; the match to TRBD2 covers 11 bases. CDR1 is SNHLY and CDR2 is FYNNEI in the germline V gene. Germline trimming cut 6 bases from V and 5 bases from J; bases unmatched to any gene: 16. The CDR3 totals 18 residues. The chain's CDR3 is CASRGGSILAGEGDTQYF. The CDR3, as DNA: TGTGCCAGCAGGGGGGGGTCCATACTAGCGGGAGAAGGAGATACGCAGTATTTT.

This clonotype came up once. A read error may explain this, as a much larger clone is one base away. In DNA, the CDR3 is TGTGCCTGGAGTTTTGCGGTGACTCCCTACAATGAGCAGTTCTTC. It specifies CAWSFAVTPYNEQFF. The chain combines TRBV30 with TRBJ2-1; D gene unclear. The CDR3 covers 15 residues. CDR1 and CDR2 from the germline V gene are GTSNPN and SVGIG (reference sequence). V was trimmed by 2 bases and J by 2 bases, leaving 13 bases between them.

About this clonotype: A much larger clone is a single base away; this may be a read error. The V call is TRBV6-5, the J call TRBJ2-3; 8 nucleotides line up with TRBD2. The germline CDR1 and CDR2 sequences are MNHEY and SVGAGI. The CDR3 runs 16 residues. The CDR3 DNA is TGTGCCAGCAGTTATTCTTGGCGGGAGGACACAGGTACGCAGTATTTT. Translated: CASSYSWREDTGTQYF.

The sample holds many counts of this clonotype. The rearrangement links TRBV4-3 to TRBJ1-6; no clear D gene. The V end was cut by 0 bases, the J end by 9 bases, with 12 bases between. This CDR3 contains 15 residues. CDR1 and CDR2 from the germline V gene are LGHNA and YSLEER. The CDR3 region is CASSQDWQSTSPLHF. As DNA, the CDR3 is TGCGCCAGCAGCCAAGACTGGCAGTCTACTTCACCCCTCCACTTT.

The chain combines TRBV14 with TRBJ2-1; tentative D call: TRBD1 (5 bases). The germline V gene has CDR1 SGHDN and CDR2 FVKESK. The ends were cut back, 0 bases at V and 3 bases at J, with 12 bases in the middle. The CDR3 loop spans 16 amino acids. The CDR3 nucleotides are TGTGCCAGCAGCCAAGATAAGGGGCTCCGCTACAATGAGCAGTTCTTC. It yields the protein CASSQDKGLRYNEQFF.

This clonotype was detected ten times or more. The chain carries TRBV29-1 and TRBJ1-2; a weak D match, TRBD1 (5 bases). Trimming removed 6 bases from V and 6 bases from J, with 11 bases in between. Looked up from germline, CDR1 is SQVTM and CDR2 is ANQGSEA. The CDR3 contains 11 residues. CDR3 nucleotide sequence: TGCAGCGTGGGACGCAGTAATGGCTACACCTTC. Translation gives CSVGRSNGYTF. Drawing the rest from reference TRBV29-1 and TRBJ1-2, the complete variable domain is SAVISQKPSRDICQRGTSLTIQCQVDSQVTMMFWYRQQPGQSLTLIATANQGSEATYESGFVIDKFPISRPNLTFSTLTVSNMSPEDSSIYLCSVGRSNGYTFGSGTRLTVV.

This clonotype has a handful of counts. This chain connects TRBV20-1 to TRBJ2-5, with TRBD1 matching over 11 bases. Germline trimming cut 3 bases from V and 4 bases from J; bases unmatched to any gene: 7. The germline V gene encodes CDR1 DFQATT and CDR2 SNEGSKA (reference sequence). This CDR3 comprises 15 residues. For the CDR3, the DNA is TGCAGTGCTAGGCACCCGGGACAGGGGGGAGAGACCCAGTACTTC. It specifies CSARHPGQGGETQYF.

This clonotype appeared a few times. The rearrangement links TRBV6-5 to TRBJ2-5; perhaps D is TRBD1 or TRBD2 (5 bases each). This CDR3 is built from 16 residues. The V end lost 6 bases, the J end lost 5 bases, and 22 bases lay between the germline ends. Per germline, CDR1 MNHEY and CDR2 SVGAGI. CDR3 loop: CASRKPTAGAFETQYF. The CDR3 coding sequence is TGTGCCAGCAGGAAGCCCACCGCCGGGGCCTTTGAGACCCAGTACTTC.

This clonotype was detected a few times. The chain combines TRBV6-4 with TRBJ2-3; D unclear. The CDR3 loop spans 14 amino acids. Between the trimmed V and J ends, which lost 10 bases and 2 bases, there was a span of 16 bases. Germline-derived CDR1 and CDR2 are MRHNA and SNTAGT. The CDR3 DNA follows: TGTGCCATCCTGGTCGACGGGCTCACAGATACGCAGTATTTT. Its translation: CAILVDGLTDTQYF.

This clonotype appeared a few times. The CDR3 sequence: CASSTGGRADLQETQYF. The CDR3 nucleotides read TGTGCCAGCAGCACCGGGGGGCGAGCCGACCTACAAGAGACCCAGTACTTC. V is TRBV7-9 and J is TRBJ2-5, with D tentatively TRBD2 (7 bases). V was cut by 5 bases and J by 2 bases, with 21 bases left in between. The CDR3 length is 17 residues. From germline, CDR1 is SEHNR and CDR2 FQNEAQ (reference sequence).

This chain joins TRBV4-3 and TRBJ2-7; the D gene is possibly TRBD1 (5 bases). The V end was cut by 1 base, the J end by 4 bases, with 14 bases between. The CDR3 contains 15 residues. The germline gives CDR1 LGHNA, CDR2 YSLEER. The CDR3 loop is CASSQVSGAKYEQYF. The DNA of the CDR3 is TGCGCCAGCAGCCAAGTTTCTGGGGCTAAATACGAGCAGTACTTC.

In the case of this clonotype: The junction differs from germline at one of its ends, possibly a read error. This chain joins TRBV11-2 and TRBJ2-1; tentative D call: TRBD2 (5 bases). The germline V gene encodes CDR1 SGHAT and CDR2 FQNNGV. This CDR3 region has 15 residues. The CDR3 DNA reads as TGTGCCAGCAGCTTACCGGGGTTGGCCTACAATGAGCCGTTCTTC. Its protein product is CASSLPGLAYNEPFF. The whole variable domain, filled in from reference TRBV11-2 and TRBJ2-1, reads EAGVAQSPRYKIIEKRQSVAFWCNPISGHATLYWYQQILGQGPKLLIQFQNNGVVDDSQLPKDRFSAERLKGVDSTLKIQPAKLEDSAVYLCASSLPGLAYNEPFFGPGTRLTVL.

J is TRBJ2-2 and V is TRBV4-1; 8 nucleotides align to TRBD2. The CDR3 is 17 residues long. The germline V gene has CDR1 MGHRA and CDR2 YSYEKL. V shed 3 bases, J shed 0 bases, and the junction held 6 bases outside the gene matches. CDR3 in DNA: TGCGCCAGCAGCCACGATAGCGGGAAGACGAACACCGGGGAGCTGTTTTTT. Protein: CASSHDSGKTNTGELFF.

This clonotype was seen at least ten times. V and J are TRBV7-6 and TRBJ1-5; weak D call: TRBD1 (5 bases). The CDR3 is 15 amino acids. Germline CDR1 reads SGHVS; CDR2 reads FNYEAQ. Trimming stripped 4 bases from V and 3 bases from J, with 13 bases between. This chain's CDR3 is CASSYNRGPNQPQHF. CDR3 coding DNA: TGTGCCAGCAGCTATAACCGGGGCCCCAATCAGCCCCAGCATTTT.

This chain uses TRBV27 with TRBJ2-2, with 11 positions matching TRBD2. CDR1 and CDR2 (germline): MNHEY, SMNVEV (reference sequence). CDR3 length: 16 amino acids. The V gene end was trimmed by 5 bases and the J gene end by 4 bases; junction bases not matched to a gene: 6. The DNA for the CDR3 is TGTGCCAGCAGTCCCTTTAGCGGGAGGGTCACCGGGGAGCTGTTTTTT. Translated: CASSPFSGRVTGELFF.

V is TRBV7-6 and J is TRBJ1-5; D unresolved. Germline CDR1 SGHVS, CDR2 FNYEAQ. This CDR3 is 15 amino acids long. The V end was cut by 5 bases, the J end by 5 bases, with 16 bases between. CDR3 sequence: CASSALIGDYQPQHF. CDR3 in DNA: TGTGCCAGCAGCGCCCTCATCGGCGATTATCAGCCCCAGCATTTT.

Turning to this clonotype: A much more abundant neighbour one base away suggests this may be a read error. A read error is likely, as this CDR3 ends without the conserved phenylalanine or tryptophan. The chain has TRBV4-2 and TRBJ2-7, with D possibly being TRBD1 (6 bases). Germline V lookup: CDR1 LGHNA, CDR2 YNFKEQ. V was trimmed by 4 bases and J by 3 bases, leaving 19 bases between them. This CDR3 is 16 amino acids long. CDR3 region: CASSLSGTTRFYEQYS. CDR3 coding DNA: TGTGCCAGCAGCCTGTCCGGGACAACGAGGTTCTACGAGCAGTACTCC.

As concerns this clonotype: This may stem from a read error, because a much larger clone lies one nucleotide away. This CDR3 is CASSPSGLAGYERYF. The CDR3 DNA reads TGTGCCAGCAGCCCATCGGGACTAGCGGGTTACGAGCGGTACTTC. V is TRBV12-3 or TRBV12-4 and J is TRBJ2-7, with 12 positions matching TRBD2. The CDR3 contains 15 residues.

Ten or more counts support this clonotype. J is TRBJ2-3 and V is TRBV12-3 or TRBV12-4, with 8 positions matching TRBD2. The CDR3 consists of 16 residues. J was trimmed by 0 bases and V by 6 bases; bases with no gene match: 8. CDR3 coding DNA: TGTGCCAGCAGATCTCCCGGCGGGGGGAGCACAGATACGCAGTATTTT. Amino acids: CASRSPGGGSTDTQYF.